The present entry profiles one TCR beta chain with its context. Its antigen is unknown. The data stem from a study of early T cells in non-severe SARS-CoV-2 infection. Study details: Chains stayed unpaired after sequencing of bulk RNA from unsorted whole blood.

The CDR3 covers 16 residues. V was pared by 0 bases and J by 5 bases, with 9 bases of the junction left unmatched. Germline assignment: CDR1 GTSNPN and CDR2 SVGIG (reference sequence). Individual cDNA molecules were tagged with unique molecular identifiers. TCRdb called the 5' RACE reads again in MiXCR, with one record for every CDR3 protein. The sample carries about 55,000 distinct CDR3 sequences, 14% to 15% recorded once. The study, taken as a whole, reports: Anti-spike CD8 specificities were favored by VDJdb matching, whose results missed private and CD4 specificities.

This sequence joins TRBV30 and TRBJ2-7, with 11 positions matching TRBD1. The sequences come from whole blood, collected at baseline. The receptor comes from an adult who was a healthcare worker with PCR-confirmed SARS-CoV-2 infection or an uninfected control (not recorded which). CDR3: CAWSVPGTGGFDEQYF. CDR3 DNA sequence: TGTGCCTGGAGTGTACCCGGGACAGGGGGTTTTGACGAGCAGTACTTC.